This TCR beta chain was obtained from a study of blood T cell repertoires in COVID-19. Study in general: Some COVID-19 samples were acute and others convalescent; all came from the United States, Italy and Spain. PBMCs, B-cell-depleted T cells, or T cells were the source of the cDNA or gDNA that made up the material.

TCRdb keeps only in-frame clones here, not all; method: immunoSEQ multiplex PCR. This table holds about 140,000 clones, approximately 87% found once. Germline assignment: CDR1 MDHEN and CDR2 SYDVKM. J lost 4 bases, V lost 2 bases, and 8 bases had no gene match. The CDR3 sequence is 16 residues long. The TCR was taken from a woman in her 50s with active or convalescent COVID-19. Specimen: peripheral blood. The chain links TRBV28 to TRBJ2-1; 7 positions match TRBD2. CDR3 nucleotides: TGTGCCAGCAGTTTAAGCGGGGAGATGGGTTACAATGAGCAGTTCTTC. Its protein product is CASSLSGEMGYNEQFF.